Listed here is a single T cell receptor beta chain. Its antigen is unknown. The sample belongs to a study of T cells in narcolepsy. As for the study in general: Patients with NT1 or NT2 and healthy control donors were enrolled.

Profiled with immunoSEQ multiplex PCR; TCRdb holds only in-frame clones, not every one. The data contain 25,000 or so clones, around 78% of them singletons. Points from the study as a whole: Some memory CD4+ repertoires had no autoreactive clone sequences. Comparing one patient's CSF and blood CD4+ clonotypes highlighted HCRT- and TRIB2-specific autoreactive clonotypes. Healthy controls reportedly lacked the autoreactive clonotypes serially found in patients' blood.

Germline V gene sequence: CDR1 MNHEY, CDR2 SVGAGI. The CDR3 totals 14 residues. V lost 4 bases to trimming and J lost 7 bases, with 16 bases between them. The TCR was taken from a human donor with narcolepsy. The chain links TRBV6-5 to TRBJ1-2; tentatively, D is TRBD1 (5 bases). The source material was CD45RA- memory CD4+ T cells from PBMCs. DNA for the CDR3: TGTGCCAGCAGTTCGGGGGGACCTTCGGGTGGCTACACCTTC. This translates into CASSSGGPSGGYTF.